A single sample is the source of the 20 T cell receptor beta chains below, sequenced in a study of glioma-infiltrating T cells after dendritic cell vaccination. The assay was immunoSEQ multiplex PCR, and TCRdb's table has in-frame clones only and misses some. The sample has about 87,000 clones, around 83% seen once; the top ten hold 6% to 8.5%. Indicated time point: after dendritic cell vaccination, including at tumor progression/relapse. This material consisted of blood, taken after dendritic cell vaccination. The source of these receptors is a human donor with glioblastoma.

There are a few counts of this clone. This chain uses TRBV19 with TRBJ1-5; 7 bases map to TRBD1. Per germline, CDR1 LNHDA and CDR2 SQIVND (reference sequence). The CDR3 extends over 13 amino acids. V lost 11 bases and J lost 3; bases outside the gene matches: 7. The CDR3 sequence is CACRDRDNQPQHF. CDR3 nucleotides: TGTGCCTGCAGAGACAGGGACAATCAGCCCCAGCATTTT.

CDR3 loop: CASSSGGGYTF. The CDR3 region has the DNA TGTGCCAGCAGTTCGGGGGGGGGCTACACCTTC. V and J are TRBV9 and TRBJ1-2; D is perhaps TRBD1 (5 bases). Germline CDR1 is SGDLS and CDR2 is YYNGEE. The ends were cut back, 5 bases at V and 8 bases at J, with 10 bases in the middle. The CDR3 spans 11 residues.

This clone was detected only a few times. The J gene is TRBJ1-1, the V gene TRBV30; D is ambiguous. The germline V gene has CDR1 GTSNPN and CDR2 SVGIG (reference sequence). The CDR3 totals 13 residues. Trimming pared 0 bases from V and 1 base from J, leaving 6 bases between. CDR3: CAWSVSRNTEAFF. The DNA of the CDR3 is TGTGCCTGGAGTGTCTCCAGGAACACTGAAGCTTTCTTT.

J is TRBJ1-1 and V is TRBV30, with D perhaps matching TRBD1 (5 bases). The V and J ends lost 3 bases and 0 bases respectively, with 8 bases between them. This CDR3 spans 13 amino acids. From germline, CDR1 is GTSNPN and CDR2 SVGIG (reference sequence). The CDR3 DNA is TGTGCCTGGAGAAGGGGCCTGAACACTGAAGCTTTCTTT. Translating it yields CAWRRGLNTEAFF.

This chain uses TRBV20-1 with TRBJ1-2; D gene ambiguous. Germline V gene sequence: CDR1 DFQATT, CDR2 SNEGSKA (reference sequence). Between the trimmed V and J ends, which lost 1 base and 8 bases, there was a span of 8 bases. The length of the CDR3 is 11 residues. The CDR3 nucleotides are TGCAGTGCTAGAGTCCTCCTAGGCTACACCTTC. This sequence encodes CSARVLLGYTF.

This chain connects TRBV27 to TRBJ2-5; 7 nucleotides match TRBD1. The assigned J gene may be wrong: the sequence end matches TRBJ2-7 better. The CDR3 covers 15 residues. CDR1 is MNHEY and CDR2 is SMNVEV in the germline V gene (reference sequence). The CDR3 DNA reads as TGTGCCAGCAGCCATTCCGGGACAGAGGGCTACGAGCAGTACTTC. Translated: CASSHSGTEGYEQYF.

This chain joins TRBV2 and TRBJ1-2; tentative D call: TRBD1 (6 bases). The CDR3 extends over 13 amino acids. Looked up from germline, CDR1 is SNHLY and CDR2 is FYNNEI. V gave up 6 bases and J gave up 7 bases, with 15 bases separating them. The CDR3 DNA sequence: TGTGCCAGCAGCCAAGGGGGAAAGGGTGGCTACACCTTC. Amino acids: CASSQGGKGGYTF.

The chain recombines TRBV6-5 with TRBJ2-1; TRBD2 aligns across 10 bases. V was clipped by 5 bases and J by 7 bases; unmatched bases: 8. CDR1 and CDR2 (germline): MNHEY, SVGAGI. The CDR3 is made up of 15 amino acids. CDR3 sequence (DNA): TGTGCCAGCAGTGTCTCCGGGACTAGCGAGAATGAGCAGTTCTTC. Its protein is CASSVSGTSENEQFF.

The V gene is TRBV25-1, the J gene TRBJ1-2, with 7 bases lining up with TRBD1. V shed 7 bases, J shed 7 bases, and the junction held 9 bases outside the gene matches. This CDR3 contains 13 residues. Per the germline V gene, CDR1 is MGHDK and CDR2 is SYGVNS. CDR3 in amino acids: CASNWGQMGGYTF. The CDR3 DNA reads TGTGCCAGCAATTGGGGACAGATGGGTGGCTACACCTTC.

V usage is TRBV5-4 and J usage is TRBJ2-3, with TRBD2 as a possible D gene (6 bases). Trimming removed 4 bases at V and 6 bases at J, with 12 bases between. The germline CDR1 and CDR2 sequences are SGHNT and YYREEE (reference sequence). CDR3 size: 13 residues. The CDR3 sequence is CASSLARDDTQYF. The CDR3 DNA sequence: TGTGCCAGCAGCCTGGCGCGGGACGATACGCAGTATTTT.

This clone was seen only a few times. The chain is built from TRBV11-2 and TRBJ1-4, with D hard to call. CDR1 and CDR2 (germline): SGHAT, FQNNGV. The CDR3 is 15 amino acids. Trimming removed 5 bases at V and 5 bases at J, with 15 bases between. The CDR3 DNA is TGTGCCAGCAGCGGATTGGAGGGAAGAAATGAAAAACTGTTTTTT. Translating it yields CASSGLEGRNEKLFF. The full variable domain, rest sourced from reference TRBV11-2 and TRBJ1-4, is EAGVAQSPRYKIIEKRQSVAFWCNPISGHATLYWYQQILGQGPKLLIQFQNNGVVDDSQLPKDRFSAERLKGVDSTLKIQPAKLEDSAVYLCASSGLEGRNEKLFFGSGTQLSVL.

The chain joins TRBV15 to TRBJ1-3, with D perhaps matching TRBD1 (6 bases). The germline V gene encodes CDR1 LNHNV and CDR2 YYDKDF (reference sequence). The V end lost 4 bases, the J end lost 2 bases, and 15 bases lay between the germline ends. The CDR3 extends over 16 amino acids. The DNA of the CDR3 is TGTGCCACCAGCACCAACCGTGCAGGGGCTGGAAACACCATATATTTT. The encoded protein is CATSTNRAGAGNTIYF.

This clone came up once. This chain joins TRBV30 and TRBJ2-7; TRBD2 aligns across 9 bases. The CDR3 consists of 13 residues. Germline-derived CDR1 and CDR2 are GTSNPN and SVGIG (reference sequence). J was trimmed by 6 bases and V by 5 bases; bases with no gene match: 8. CDR3 loop: CAWAGGLASEQYF. The CDR3 DNA sequence: TGTGCCTGGGCCGGGGGACTAGCATCCGAGCAGTACTTC.

The V and J genes are TRBV7-2 and TRBJ1-2; TRBD1 might be the D (6 bases). Germline lookup yields CDR1 SGHTA and CDR2 FQGNSA. The CDR3 covers 14 residues. The V end lost 5 bases, the J end lost 4 bases, and 14 bases lay between the germline ends. The CDR3 DNA follows: TGTGCCAGCAGCCGGATATCGGACAGCTATGGCTACACCTTC. Translating gives CASSRISDSYGYTF. Full variable domain (missing parts from reference TRBV7-2 and TRBJ1-2): GAGVSQSPSNKVTEKGKDVELRCDPISGHTALYWYRQSLGQGLEFLIYFQGNSAPDKSGLPSDRFSAERTGGSVSTLTIQRTQQEDSAVYLCASSRISDSYGYTFGSGTRLTVV.

A few counts support this clone. The chain is built from TRBV15 and TRBJ2-2, with D possibly TRBD2 on 5 matching bases. This CDR3 spans 16 amino acids. Germline CDR1 LNHNV, CDR2 YYDKDF (reference sequence). V lost 3 bases, J lost 3 bases, and 14 bases lay in between. DNA for the CDR3: TGTGCCACCAGCAGGGACTGGCCTCGGGACACCGGGGAGCTGTTTTTT. Protein product: CATSRDWPRDTGELFF. The entire variable domain, with the rest obtained from reference TRBV15 and TRBJ2-2, is as follows: DAMVIQNPRYQVTQFGKPVTLSCSQTLNHNVMYWYQQKSSQAPKLLFHYYDKDFNNEADTPDNFQSRRPNTSFCFLDIRSPGLGDTAMYLCATSRDWPRDTGELFFGEGSRLTVL.

With regard to this clone: One junction end disagrees with the germline gene, perhaps due to a read error. The rearrangement uses TRBV9 and TRBJ1-1; possibly TRBD1 for D (5 bases). This CDR3 has 14 residues. Germline V gene sequence: CDR1 SGDLS, CDR2 YYNGEE. This chain's CDR3 is CASSQTPGNPEAFF. CDR3 sequence (DNA): TGTGCCAGCAGCCAAACCCCAGGGAACCCTGAAGCTTTCTTT.

This clone was recorded once. CDR3 in DNA: TGTGCCAGCAGCCAAATAACCGGGGCGGGGTCTGGGGCCAACGTCCTGACTTTC. Translation gives CASSQITGAGSGANVLTF. This chain links TRBV9 with TRBJ2-6, with a possible D match to TRBD2 (6 bases). The ends were cut back, 4 bases at V and 1 base at J, with 18 bases in the middle. CDR3 length equals 18 residues. CDR1 is SGDLS, CDR2 YYNGEE, per germline.

The chain combines TRBV7-2 with TRBJ1-1, with D possibly being TRBD1 (5 bases). There are 14 residues in the CDR3. Looked up from germline, CDR1 is SGHTA and CDR2 is FQGNSA. V dropped 7 bases and J dropped 3 bases, with 15 bases sitting between them. The CDR3 region has the DNA TGTGCCAGCACCCAAGGGGCAACGGACACTGAAGCTTTCTTT. Translation gives CASTQGATDTEAFF.

This clone is a singleton in its sample. The J gene is TRBJ1-2, the V gene TRBV2; no reliable D call. V was clipped by 6 bases and J by 6 bases, with 14 bases between them. Germline CDR1 and CDR2: SNHLY and FYNNEI. This CDR3 has 13 residues. CDR3 protein: CASREPGINGYTF. CDR3 DNA: TGTGCCAGCAGGGAACCAGGCATTAATGGCTACACCTTC.

J is TRBJ1-4 and V is TRBV6-6; a weak D match, TRBD1 (6 bases). The V end lost 6 bases, the J end lost 5 bases, and 13 bases lay between the germline ends. The CDR3 sequence is 14 residues long. Germline V gene data show CDR1 as MNHNY and CDR2 as SVGAGI (reference sequence). The CDR3 DNA sequence: TGTGCCAGCAGAACAGGGAGACGGAATGAAAAACTGTTTTTT. Protein sequence: CASRTGRRNEKLFF.